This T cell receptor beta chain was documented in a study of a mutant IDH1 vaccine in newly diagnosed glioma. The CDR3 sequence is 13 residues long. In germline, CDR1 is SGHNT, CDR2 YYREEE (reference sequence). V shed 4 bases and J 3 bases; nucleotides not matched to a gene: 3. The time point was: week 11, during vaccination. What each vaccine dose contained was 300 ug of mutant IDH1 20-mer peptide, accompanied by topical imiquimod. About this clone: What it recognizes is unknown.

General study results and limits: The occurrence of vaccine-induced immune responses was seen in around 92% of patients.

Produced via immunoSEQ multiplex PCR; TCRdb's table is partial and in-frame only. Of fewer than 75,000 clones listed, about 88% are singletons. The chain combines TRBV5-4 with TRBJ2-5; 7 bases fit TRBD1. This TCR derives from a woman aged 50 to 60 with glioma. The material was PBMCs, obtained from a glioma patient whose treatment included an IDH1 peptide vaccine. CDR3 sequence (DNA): TGTGCCAGCAGCCCCGGACAGGAAGAGACCCAGTACTTC. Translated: CASSPGQEETQYF.